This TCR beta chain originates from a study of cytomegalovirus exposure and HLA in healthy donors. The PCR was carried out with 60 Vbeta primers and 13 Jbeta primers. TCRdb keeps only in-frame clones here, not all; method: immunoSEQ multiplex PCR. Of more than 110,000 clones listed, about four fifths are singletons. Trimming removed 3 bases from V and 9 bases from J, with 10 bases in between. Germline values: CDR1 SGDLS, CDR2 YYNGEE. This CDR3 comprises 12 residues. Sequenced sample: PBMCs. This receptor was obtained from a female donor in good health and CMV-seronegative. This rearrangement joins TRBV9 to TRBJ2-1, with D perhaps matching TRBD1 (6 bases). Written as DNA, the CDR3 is TGTGCCAGCAGCGGGAGACAGGTTGAGCAGTTCTTC. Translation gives CASSGRQVEQFF.